These 2 T cell receptor beta chains were sequenced from one sample in a study of cytomegalovirus exposure and HLA in healthy donors. With 60 Vbeta and 13 Jbeta primers, the PCR was carried out. The repertoire was sequenced with immunoSEQ multiplex PCR; TCRdb's copy has only in-frame clones and lacks some. The sample lists over 150,000 clones, more than 60% occurring once. Input material: PBMCs. These receptors came from a male donor in good health and CMV-seronegative.

The chain recombines TRBV5-4 with TRBJ2-7; no clear D. The CDR3 contains 15 residues. V dropped 4 bases and J dropped 2 bases, with 16 bases sitting between them. CDR1 and CDR2 (germline): SGHNT, YYREEE (reference sequence). The CDR3: CASSLGMNSAYEQYF. CDR3 nucleotides: TGTGCCAGCAGCCTGGGGATGAACAGTGCCTACGAGCAGTACTTC.

The chain employs TRBV5-1 and TRBJ1-5; 8 bases are a match to TRBD1. V was clipped by 5 bases and J by 3 bases; unmatched bases: 4. The CDR3 totals 14 residues. Germline V gene sequence: CDR1 SGHRS, CDR2 YFSETQ. The CDR3 DNA is TGCGCCAGCAGTAGGACAGGGACCAATCAGCCCCAGCATTTT. Its protein is CASSRTGTNQPQHF.